This T cell receptor (beta chain) was identified in a study of tumor and adjacent non-tumor tissue in lung cancer. RNA was extracted from bulk tissue without any cell sorting. Donors were chemotherapy-naive, newly diagnosed lung cancer surgical patients in China, August–November 2014. Concerning this clonotype itself: This likely comes from a read error, as the CDR3 has no conserved phenylalanine or tryptophan at its end.

TCRbeta libraries were built with three rounds of nested PCR, modified from ARM-PCR. Each CDR3 protein is one row after TCRdb ran MiXCR on the multiplex PCR reads. The repertoire holds about 75,000 distinct CDR3 sequences, with roughly 80% as singletons. CDR1 is SQVTM, CDR2 ANQGSEA, per germline. The CDR3 sequence is 13 residues long. What was sequenced was lung tumor tissue. The rearrangement links TRBV29-1 to TRBJ2-1; TRBD2 matches at 7 bases. This receptor was obtained from a woman aged 45-59 years with non-small cell lung cancer. CDR3 residues: CRVTSVPGFEQFI. The CDR3 region has the DNA TGCAGGGTTACTAGCGTACCCGGCTTTGAGCAGTTCATC.